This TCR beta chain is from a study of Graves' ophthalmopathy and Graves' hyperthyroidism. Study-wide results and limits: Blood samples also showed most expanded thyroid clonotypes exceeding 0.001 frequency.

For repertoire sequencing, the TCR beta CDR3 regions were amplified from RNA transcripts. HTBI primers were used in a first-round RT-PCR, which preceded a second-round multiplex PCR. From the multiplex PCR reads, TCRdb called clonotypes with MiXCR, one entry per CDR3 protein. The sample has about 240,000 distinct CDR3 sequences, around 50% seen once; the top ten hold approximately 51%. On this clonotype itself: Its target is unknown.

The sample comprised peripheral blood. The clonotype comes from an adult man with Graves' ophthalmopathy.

The CDR3 sequence is CSAPSGGDQETQYF. The CDR3 bases are TGCAGTGCTCCCAGTGGGGGGGACCAAGAGACCCAGTACTTC. The rearrangement joins TRBV20-1 to TRBJ2-5; 7 bases agree with TRBD2. The V and J ends lost 5 bases and 0 bases, in that order; junction bases with no gene match: 6. Germline values: CDR1 DFQATT, CDR2 SNEGSKA (reference sequence). This CDR3 spans 14 amino acids.